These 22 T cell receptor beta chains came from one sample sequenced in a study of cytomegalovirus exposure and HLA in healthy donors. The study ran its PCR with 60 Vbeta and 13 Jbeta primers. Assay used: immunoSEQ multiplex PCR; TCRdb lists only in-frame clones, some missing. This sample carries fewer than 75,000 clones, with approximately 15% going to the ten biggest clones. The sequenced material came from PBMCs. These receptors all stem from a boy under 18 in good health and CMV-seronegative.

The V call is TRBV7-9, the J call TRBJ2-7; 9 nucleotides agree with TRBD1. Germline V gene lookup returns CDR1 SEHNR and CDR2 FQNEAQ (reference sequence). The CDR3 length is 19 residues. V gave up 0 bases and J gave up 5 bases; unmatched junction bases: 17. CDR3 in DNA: TGTGCCAGCAGCTTAGCCACTAACGCCGGGACAGGGTGGACCAACGAGCAGTACTTC. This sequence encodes CASSLATNAGTGWTNEQYF.

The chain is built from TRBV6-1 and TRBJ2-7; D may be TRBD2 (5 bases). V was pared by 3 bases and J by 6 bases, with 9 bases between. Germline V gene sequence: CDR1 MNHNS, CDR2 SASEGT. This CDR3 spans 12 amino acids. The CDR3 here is CASSDPGIEQYF. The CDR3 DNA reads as TGTGCCAGCAGTGACCCCGGGATCGAGCAGTACTTC.

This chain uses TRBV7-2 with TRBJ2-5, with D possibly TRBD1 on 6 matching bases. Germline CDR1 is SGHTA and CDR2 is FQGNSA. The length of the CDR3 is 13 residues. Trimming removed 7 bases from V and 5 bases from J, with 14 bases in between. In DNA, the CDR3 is TGTGCCAGCAACTTCCAAGGGGGTGAGACCCAGTACTTC. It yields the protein CASNFQGGETQYF. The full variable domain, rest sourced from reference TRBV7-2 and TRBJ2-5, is GAGVSQSPSNKVTEKGKDVELRCDPISGHTALYWYRQSLGQGLEFLIYFQGNSAPDKSGLPSDRFSAERTGGSVSTLTIQRTQQEDSAVYLCASNFQGGETQYFGPGTRLLVL.

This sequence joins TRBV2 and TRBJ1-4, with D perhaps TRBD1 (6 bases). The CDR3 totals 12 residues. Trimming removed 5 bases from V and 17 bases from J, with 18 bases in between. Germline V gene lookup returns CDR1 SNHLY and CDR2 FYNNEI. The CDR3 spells CASSSGTSKFFF. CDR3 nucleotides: TGTGCCAGCAGTTCCGGGACATCAAAATTTTTTTTT.

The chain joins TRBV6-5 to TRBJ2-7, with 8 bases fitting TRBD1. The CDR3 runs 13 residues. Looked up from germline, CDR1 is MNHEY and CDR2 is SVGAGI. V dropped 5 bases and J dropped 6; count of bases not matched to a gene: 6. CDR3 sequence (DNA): TGTGCCAGCAGTACGGACAGGGCATTCGAGCAGTACTTC. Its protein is CASSTDRAFEQYF.

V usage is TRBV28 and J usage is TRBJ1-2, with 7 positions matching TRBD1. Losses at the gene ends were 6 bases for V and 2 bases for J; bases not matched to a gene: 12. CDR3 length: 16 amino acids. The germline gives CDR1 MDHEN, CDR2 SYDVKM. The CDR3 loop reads CASSTTGAGGNYGYTF. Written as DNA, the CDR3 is TGTGCCAGCAGCACAACCGGAGCAGGGGGGAACTATGGCTACACCTTC.

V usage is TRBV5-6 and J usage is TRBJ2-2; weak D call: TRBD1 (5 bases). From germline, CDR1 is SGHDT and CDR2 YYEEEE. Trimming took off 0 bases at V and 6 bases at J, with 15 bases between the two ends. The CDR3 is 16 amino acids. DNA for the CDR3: TGTGCCAGCAGCTTGGGGGGCCCTATCGTCCCCGGGGAGCTGTTTTTT. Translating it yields CASSLGGPIVPGELFF.

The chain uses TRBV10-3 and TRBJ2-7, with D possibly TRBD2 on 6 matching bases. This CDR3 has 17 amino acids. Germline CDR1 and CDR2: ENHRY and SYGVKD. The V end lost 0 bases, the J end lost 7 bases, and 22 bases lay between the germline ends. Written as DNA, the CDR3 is TGTGCCATCAGTGAGTCGACTAGGGACCTGAGGATATTGGAGCAGTACTTC. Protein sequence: CAISESTRDLRILEQYF.

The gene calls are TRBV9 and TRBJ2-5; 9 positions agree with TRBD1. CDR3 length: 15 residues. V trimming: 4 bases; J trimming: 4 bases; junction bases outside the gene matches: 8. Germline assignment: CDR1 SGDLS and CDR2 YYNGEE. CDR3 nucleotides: TGTGCCAGCAGCAATCGACAGGGGGGATCAGAGACCCAGTACTTC. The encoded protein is CASSNRQGGSETQYF.

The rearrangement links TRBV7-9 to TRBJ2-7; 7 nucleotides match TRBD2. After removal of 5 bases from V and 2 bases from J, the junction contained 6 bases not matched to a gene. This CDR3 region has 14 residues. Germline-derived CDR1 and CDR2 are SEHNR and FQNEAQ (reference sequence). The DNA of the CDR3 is TGTGCCAGCAGCCCCGGGACTAACGCCTACGAGCAGTACTTC. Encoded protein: CASSPGTNAYEQYF.

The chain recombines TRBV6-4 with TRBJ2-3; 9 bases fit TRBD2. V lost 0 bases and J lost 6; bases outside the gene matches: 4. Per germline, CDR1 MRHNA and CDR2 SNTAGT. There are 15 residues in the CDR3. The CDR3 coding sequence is TGTGCCAGCAGTGACTCCGGGACTAGCCACGATACGCAGTATTTT. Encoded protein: CASSDSGTSHDTQYF.

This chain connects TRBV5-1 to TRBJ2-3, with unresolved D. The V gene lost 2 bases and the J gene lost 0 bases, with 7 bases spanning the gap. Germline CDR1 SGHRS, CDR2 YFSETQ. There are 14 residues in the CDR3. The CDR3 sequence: CASSFTGSTDTQYF. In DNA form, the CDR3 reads TGCGCCAGCAGCTTTACCGGTAGCACAGATACGCAGTATTTT.

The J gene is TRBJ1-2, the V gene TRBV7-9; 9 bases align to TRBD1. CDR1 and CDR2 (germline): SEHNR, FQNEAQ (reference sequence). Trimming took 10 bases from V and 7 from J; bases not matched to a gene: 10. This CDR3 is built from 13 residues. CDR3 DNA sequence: TGTGCCATCCGACCGGGACAGGGACCTGGCTACACCTTC. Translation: CAIRPGQGPGYTF.

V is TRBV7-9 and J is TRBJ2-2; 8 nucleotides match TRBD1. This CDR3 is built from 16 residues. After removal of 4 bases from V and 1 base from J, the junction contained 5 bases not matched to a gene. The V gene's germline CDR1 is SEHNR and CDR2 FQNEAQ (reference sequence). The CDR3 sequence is CASSWVGQGNTGELFF. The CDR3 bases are TGTGCCAGCAGCTGGGTCGGACAGGGGAACACCGGGGAGCTGTTTTTT. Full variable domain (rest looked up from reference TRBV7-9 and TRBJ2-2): DTGVSQNPRHKITKRGQNVTFRCDPISEHNRLYWYRQTLGQGPEFLTYFQNEAQLEKSRLLSDRFSAERPKGSFSTLEIQRTEQGDSAMYLCASSWVGQGNTGELFFGEGSRLTVL.

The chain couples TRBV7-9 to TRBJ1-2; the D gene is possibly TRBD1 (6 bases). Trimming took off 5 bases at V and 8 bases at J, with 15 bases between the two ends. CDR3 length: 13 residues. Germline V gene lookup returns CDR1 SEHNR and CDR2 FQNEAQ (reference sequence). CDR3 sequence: CASSRTASGGYTF. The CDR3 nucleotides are TGTGCCAGCAGCCGGACAGCATCTGGGGGCTACACCTTC. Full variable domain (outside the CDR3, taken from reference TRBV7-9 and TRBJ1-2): DTGVSQNPRHKITKRGQNVTFRCDPISEHNRLYWYRQTLGQGPEFLTYFQNEAQLEKSRLLSDRFSAERPKGSFSTLEIQRTEQGDSAMYLCASSRTASGGYTFGSGTRLTVV.

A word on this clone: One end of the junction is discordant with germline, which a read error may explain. The CDR3 nucleotides read TGTGCCAGCAGCCTAGCCGGGACTACCATCACAGATACGCAGTATTTT. This codes for CASSLAGTTITDTQYF. V gene TRBV7-2 combines with J gene TRBJ2-3, with 7 positions matching TRBD2. The germline gives CDR1 SGHTA, CDR2 FQGNSA. This CDR3 contains 16 residues.

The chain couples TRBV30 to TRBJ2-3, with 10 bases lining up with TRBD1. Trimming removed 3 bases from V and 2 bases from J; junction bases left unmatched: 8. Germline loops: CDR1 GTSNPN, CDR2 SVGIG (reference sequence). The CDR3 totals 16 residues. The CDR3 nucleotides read TGTGCCTGGAGCCGGGACAGGGGATCCCTCACAGATACGCAGTATTTT. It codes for CAWSRDRGSLTDTQYF.

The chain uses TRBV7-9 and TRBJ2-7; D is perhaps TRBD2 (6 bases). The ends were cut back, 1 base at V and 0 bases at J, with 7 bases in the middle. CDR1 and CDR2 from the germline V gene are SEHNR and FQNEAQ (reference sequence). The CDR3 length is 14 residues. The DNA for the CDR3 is TGTGCCAGCAGCTTAGACGGGGGCTCCTACGAGCAGTACTTC. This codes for CASSLDGGSYEQYF.

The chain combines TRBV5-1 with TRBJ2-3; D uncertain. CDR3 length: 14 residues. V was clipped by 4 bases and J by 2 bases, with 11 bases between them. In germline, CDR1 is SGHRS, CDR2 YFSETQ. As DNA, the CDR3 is TGCGCCAGCAGCGACTCGGGTTTCACAGATACGCAGTATTTT. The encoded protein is CASSDSGFTDTQYF.

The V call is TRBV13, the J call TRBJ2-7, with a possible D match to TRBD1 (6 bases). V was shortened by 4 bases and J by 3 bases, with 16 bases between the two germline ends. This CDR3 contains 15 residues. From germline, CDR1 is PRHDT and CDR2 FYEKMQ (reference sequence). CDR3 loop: CASSSPDSENYEQYF. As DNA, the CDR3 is TGTGCCAGCAGCTCCCCGGACAGCGAGAACTACGAGCAGTACTTC.

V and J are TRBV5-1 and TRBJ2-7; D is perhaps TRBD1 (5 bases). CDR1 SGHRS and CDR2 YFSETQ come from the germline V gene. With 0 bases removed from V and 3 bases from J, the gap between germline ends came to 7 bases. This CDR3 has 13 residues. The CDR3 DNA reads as TGCGCCAGCAGCTTGGGACAGAACTACGAGCAGTACTTC. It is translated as CASSLGQNYEQYF.

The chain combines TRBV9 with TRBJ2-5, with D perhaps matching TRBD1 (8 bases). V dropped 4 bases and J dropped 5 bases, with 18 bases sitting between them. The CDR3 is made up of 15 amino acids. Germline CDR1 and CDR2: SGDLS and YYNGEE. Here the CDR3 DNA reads TGTGCCAGCAGCTTAAGCGGGACAGGAGGGGAGACCCAGTACTTC. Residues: CASSLSGTGGETQYF.